This TCR beta chain was sequenced for a study of T and B cells in COVID-19 patients. This clonotype is labeled as large. TRB was amplified from approximately 250-480 ng of blood genomic DNA. TRB rearrangements were amplified by multiplex PCR with BIOMED2 TRB-A/B primers. One entry per CDR3 protein, called by TCRdb with MiXCR from the multiplex PCR reads. The sample yields 700 to 950 distinct CDR3 sequences, about 28% seen once. Germline CDR1 PRHDT, CDR2 FYEKMQ (reference sequence). The germline V and J ends were trimmed by 1 base and 2 bases, with 18 bases remaining between them. The CDR3 consists of 17 residues.

Input material: blood. The sequence derives from a human donor with active COVID-19. This chain links TRBV13 with TRBJ2-7; D may correspond to TRBD1 or TRBD2 (6 bases each). CDR3 in amino acids: CASSLEGGDSAPYEQYF. The CDR3 DNA reads TGTGCCAGCAGCTTAGAGGGGGGCGACAGCGCTCCCTACGAGCAGTACTTC.